These 15 T cell receptor beta chains were sequenced from one sample in a study of cytomegalovirus exposure and HLA in healthy donors. Researchers ran the PCR with 60 Vbeta and 13 Jbeta primers. Sequencing used immunoSEQ multiplex PCR; TCRdb keeps in-frame clones, though not all of them. Of 95,000 to 150,000 clones listed, about 70% are singletons. The sequenced material came from PBMCs. These receptors originate from a woman in her thirties or forties in good health and CMV-seronegative.

The chain uses TRBV11-2 and TRBJ2-5; 9 bases fit TRBD1. In germline, CDR1 is SGHAT, CDR2 FQNNGV. The CDR3 extends over 13 amino acids. The J segment lost 4 bases and the V segment lost 3 bases, leaving 0 bases of the junction unmatched. CDR3 bases: TGTGCCAGCAGCTTGGACAGGGGAGAGACCCAGTACTTC. Translated, it gives CASSLDRGETQYF.

About this clone itself: Other DNA sequences in the sample encode the same CDR3. The chain uses TRBV2 and TRBJ1-1; TRBD1 aligns across 9 bases. J gave up 5 bases and V 6 bases, and 4 bases lay outside the gene matches. CDR3 size: 13 residues. Germline lookup yields CDR1 SNHLY and CDR2 FYNNEI. CDR3 sequence: CASRGQGGTEAFF. CDR3 coding DNA: TGTGCCAGCAGGGGACAGGGAGGTACTGAAGCTTTCTTT.

The chain recombines TRBV28 with TRBJ1-2; no reliable D call. CDR1 and CDR2 (germline): MDHEN, SYDVKM. Between the trimmed V and J ends, which lost 9 bases and 0 bases, there was a span of 14 bases. This CDR3 comprises 14 residues. DNA for the CDR3: TGTGCCAGTGATGGACGGGGATCTAACTATGGCTACACCTTC. As protein: CASDGRGSNYGYTF.

V and J are TRBV11-2 and TRBJ1-1; D is uncertain. V dropped 1 base and J dropped 6 bases, with 9 bases sitting between them. Looked up from germline, CDR1 is SGHAT and CDR2 is FQNNGV. The CDR3 is 13 residues long. CDR3 protein: CASSLALGSEAFF. In DNA, the CDR3 is TGTGCCAGCAGCTTAGCATTGGGCTCTGAAGCTTTCTTT.

The chain employs TRBV10-3 and TRBJ2-5; D is unclear. This CDR3 is built from 15 residues. Trimming took off 3 bases at V and 2 bases at J, with 13 bases between the two ends. The V gene's germline CDR1 is ENHRY and CDR2 SYGVKD. CDR3 region: CAISDFQVDQETQYF. The CDR3, as DNA: TGTGCCATCAGTGATTTTCAGGTGGATCAAGAGACCCAGTACTTC.

The CDR3 region has the DNA TGTGCCAGCAGCGAGGGAGAGGGTAGATTGTATGGCTACACCTTC. This gives the protein CASSEGEGRLYGYTF. V and J are TRBV9 and TRBJ1-2, with D uncertain. Between the trimmed V and J ends, which lost 3 bases and 5 bases, there was a span of 17 bases. Germline CDR1 is SGDLS and CDR2 is YYNGEE. This CDR3 region has 15 residues. Full variable domain (remainder filled in from reference TRBV9 and TRBJ1-2): DSGVTQTPKHLITATGQRVTLRCSPRSGDLSVYWYQQSLDQGLQFLIQYYNGEERAKGNILERFSAQQFPDLHSELNLSSLELGDSALYFCASSEGEGRLYGYTFGSGTRLTVV.

The chain joins TRBV29-1 to TRBJ1-1; D is possibly TRBD1 (6 bases). V gave up 4 bases and J gave up 3 bases, with 9 bases separating them. The CDR3 loop spans 12 amino acids. Germline V gene sequence: CDR1 SQVTM, CDR2 ANQGSEA. CDR3 region: CSVVRTDTEAFF. The CDR3 DNA follows: TGCAGCGTTGTACGGACAGACACTGAAGCTTTCTTT.

V gene TRBV19 combines with J gene TRBJ1-4; 9 positions agree with TRBD1. The CDR3 loop spans 15 amino acids. Germline loops: CDR1 LNHDA, CDR2 SQIVND (reference sequence). V shed 6 bases and J 7 bases; nucleotides not matched to a gene: 9. This CDR3 is CASSPRQGVIEKLFF. DNA of the CDR3: TGTGCCAGTAGCCCACGACAGGGGGTAATTGAAAAACTGTTTTTT.

This sequence joins TRBV7-2 and TRBJ1-4; D is ambiguous. V shed 1 base and J shed 7 bases, with 13 bases lying between them. CDR1 is SGHTA and CDR2 is FQGNSA in the germline V gene. The CDR3 is made up of 15 amino acids. The CDR3 region has the DNA TGTGCCAGCAGCTTAGTGTCGGGTTCGAGTGAAAAACTGTTTTTT. It yields the protein CASSLVSGSSEKLFF.

This sequence joins TRBV2 and TRBJ2-5; 8 nucleotides align to TRBD1. V gave up 7 bases and J gave up 4 bases; unmatched junction bases: 14. CDR1 SNHLY and CDR2 FYNNEI come from the germline V gene. This CDR3 has 16 residues. As DNA, the CDR3 is TGTGCCAGCATTACAGGGGGGCGTGCGCGTGGAGAGACCCAGTACTTC. Protein product: CASITGGRARGETQYF.

V is TRBV27 and J is TRBJ2-7, with D maybe TRBD2 (5 bases). The germline V and J ends were trimmed by 3 bases and 2 bases, with 11 bases remaining between them. The CDR3 has 14 residues. Germline V gene data show CDR1 as MNHEY and CDR2 as SMNVEV (reference sequence). CDR3 DNA: TGTGCCAGCAGTTTTTACCCGGGGACCTACGAGCAGTACTTC. Amino acid sequence: CASSFYPGTYEQYF.

This clone was found a few times. The chain couples TRBV11-2 to TRBJ1-2; 8 nucleotides line up with TRBD1. The CDR3 runs to 13 residues. The J segment lost 3 bases and the V segment lost 5 bases, leaving 2 bases of the junction unmatched. Germline V gene sequence: CDR1 SGHAT, CDR2 FQNNGV. This CDR3 is CASSATGDYGYTF. The CDR3 region has the DNA TGTGCCAGCAGCGCGACAGGGGACTATGGCTACACCTTC.

This sequence joins TRBV4-3 and TRBJ2-1; 8 nucleotides line up with TRBD1. CDR1 and CDR2 from the germline V gene are LGHNA and YSLEER. The CDR3 covers 19 residues. Trimming removed 3 bases from V and 2 bases from J; junction bases left unmatched: 15. CDR3 amino acids: CASSHRLGRTGITYNEQFF. CDR3 DNA: TGCGCCAGCAGCCATCGATTAGGGCGGACAGGGATTACCTACAATGAGCAGTTCTTC.

This clone was picked up one time. V is TRBV5-6 and J is TRBJ2-1; 7 bases map to TRBD2. The junction had 2 bases not matched to a gene; V was cut back by 1 base and J by 1 base. Germline V CDR1 and CDR2: SGHDT, YYEEEE. The CDR3 sequence is 15 residues long. The CDR3 is CASSLNGRSYNEQFF. The CDR3 DNA is TGTGCCAGCAGCTTGAACGGGAGGTCCTACAATGAGCAGTTCTTC.

The rearrangement joins TRBV6-1 to TRBJ1-1, with D uncertain. The CDR3 length is 13 residues. The germline CDR1 and CDR2 sequences are MNHNS and SASEGT. Trimming cost V 3 bases and J 1 base, with 6 bases left between them. The CDR3 here is CASSERENTEAFF. CDR3 DNA: TGTGCCAGCAGTGAGAGGGAGAACACTGAAGCTTTCTTT.